Listed here are 20 T cell receptor beta chains from one sample, sequenced in a study of identical twins (dated by TCRdb to 2016 to 2017). The library was prepared using 5' RACE. Sequencing used an Illumina HiSeq 2000. The public reads were run again by TCRdb, first through fastp at Q25 and then through MiXCR, and only productive beta chains were kept. Each entry merges the rows of one CDR3 protein and shows their most common DNA and genes. Counted in this sample were around 370,000 distinct CDR3 sequences; approximately 8.7% of them appeared once. About 8.1% of the sample lies in the top ten. The sequenced sample consisted of naive T cells sorted from blood. The cell subset or site label on this specimen signifies: cells isolated with a human naive T-cell isolation kit. The receptors stem from a woman in her fifties or sixties in good health.

This clonotype has a count of ten or more. This chain joins TRBV29-1 and TRBJ2-7, with TRBD2 identical over 7 bases. From germline, CDR1 is SQVTM and CDR2 ANQGSEA. The CDR3 extends over 14 amino acids. The V segment lost 4 bases and the J segment 2 bases; nucleotides outside the gene matches: 8. In DNA form, the CDR3 reads TGCAGCGTTGTGGCGGGAGAAGCGCCCTACGAGCAGTACTTC. It is translated as CSVVAGEAPYEQYF.

The rearrangement uses TRBV7-9 and TRBJ2-1; D remains ambiguous. CDR3 length: 14 residues. Trimming stripped 3 bases from V and 7 bases from J, with 13 bases between. Germline CDR1 is SEHNR and CDR2 is FQNEAQ (reference sequence). CDR3 nucleotide sequence: TGTGCCAGCAGCTTCGGAAGGGTGGGAAATGAGCAGTTCTTC. Protein: CASSFGRVGNEQFF. The full variable domain, completed using reference TRBV7-9 and TRBJ2-1, is DTGVSQNPRHKITKRGQNVTFRCDPISEHNRLYWYRQTLGQGPEFLTYFQNEAQLEKSRLLSDRFSAERPKGSFSTLEIQRTEQGDSAMYLCASSFGRVGNEQFFGPGTRLTVL.

This clonotype was recorded many times. The genes are TRBV20-1 and TRBJ2-1; D not certain. The germline V gene encodes CDR1 DFQATT and CDR2 SNEGSKA (reference sequence). Trimming took off 0 bases at V and 0 bases at J, with 18 bases between the two ends. CDR3 length equals 18 residues. Here the CDR3 DNA reads TGCAGTGCTAGAGATGATAGACTGGATAAAAGCTCCTACAATGAGCAGTTCTTC. This translates into CSARDDRLDKSSYNEQFF.

There are many counts of this clonotype. This chain connects TRBV29-1 to TRBJ1-1; weak D call: TRBD1 (5 bases). The V and J ends lost 4 bases and 3 bases respectively, with 9 bases between them. CDR1 and CDR2 from the germline V gene are SQVTM and ANQGSEA. The CDR3 runs to 12 residues. CDR3: CSVVRADTEAFF. In DNA, the CDR3 is TGCAGCGTTGTCAGGGCGGACACTGAAGCTTTCTTT.

This clonotype appeared once. V gene TRBV25-1 combines with J gene TRBJ1-2; no clear D gene. V lost 2 bases and J lost 4, with 11 bases in between. The CDR3 covers 14 residues. The germline V gene encodes CDR1 MGHDK and CDR2 SYGVNS. CDR3 in amino acids: CASSEIPGTYGYTF. CDR3 nucleotide sequence: TGTGCCAGCAGTGAAATCCCGGGCACCTATGGCTACACCTTC.

The rearrangement joins TRBV20-1 to TRBJ2-5; TRBD2 might be the D (6 bases). This CDR3 has 13 residues. The V and J ends lost 3 bases and 9 bases respectively, with 17 bases between them. Germline CDR1 reads DFQATT; CDR2 reads SNEGSKA (reference sequence). The CDR3 loop is CSARGTSLPAQYF. As DNA, the CDR3 is TGCAGTGCTAGGGGGACTTCCCTACCGGCCCAGTACTTC.

This clonotype was counted between two and nine times. The rearrangement uses TRBV12-3 or TRBV12-4 and TRBJ2-7; D could derive from TRBD1 or TRBD2 (6 bases each). The CDR3 extends over 14 amino acids. V lost 5 bases and J lost 12, with 23 bases in between. CDR3 loop: CASSPQGGSGAPYF. The CDR3 DNA is TGTGCCAGCAGTCCCCAAGGGGGTAGCGGAGCCCCGTACTTC.

This clonotype was picked up a small number of times. This chain links TRBV10-3 with TRBJ2-7, with D perhaps TRBD2 (6 bases). Trimming pared 5 bases from V and 1 base from J, leaving 9 bases between. The CDR3 consists of 13 residues. CDR1 and CDR2 from the germline V gene are ENHRY and SYGVKD. CDR3 sequence reads: CAISTGASYEQYV. The CDR3 bases are TGTGCCATCAGTACGGGAGCGTCCTACGAGCAGTACGTC.

This clonotype has at least ten counts. CDR3 sequence (DNA): TGTGCCAGCAGCCTCTACAGGACAGATACGCAGTATTTT. Protein product: CASSLYRTDTQYF. The chain is built from TRBV7-2 and TRBJ2-3, with D perhaps TRBD1 (5 bases). V was shortened by 5 bases and J by 3 bases, with 9 bases between the two germline ends. Germline lookup yields CDR1 SGHTA and CDR2 FQGNSA. CDR3 size: 13 residues. The whole variable domain, remainder taken from reference TRBV7-2 and TRBJ2-3, is GAGVSQSPSNKVTEKGKDVELRCDPISGHTALYWYRQSLGQGLEFLIYFQGNSAPDKSGLPSDRFSAERTGGSVSTLTIQRTQQEDSAVYLCASSLYRTDTQYFGPGTRLTVL.

There are many counts of this clonotype. V is TRBV29-1 and J is TRBJ2-7, with D perhaps TRBD2 (6 bases). V lost 7 bases, J lost 7 bases, and 14 bases lay in between. The CDR3 extends over 11 amino acids. The germline gives CDR1 SQVTM, CDR2 ANQGSEA. Written as DNA, the CDR3 is TGCAGCGCTTTGCAGGCGGGGGAGCAGTACGTC. Amino acids: CSALQAGEQYV.

The chain has TRBV20-1 and TRBJ2-7, with 7 bases matching TRBD2. The CDR3 extends over 15 amino acids. V dropped 1 base and J dropped 4; count of bases not matched to a gene: 10. Germline V gene lookup returns CDR1 DFQATT and CDR2 SNEGSKA (reference sequence). DNA of the CDR3: TGCAGTGCTAGAGGCGGACTAGTTAGACCTTACGAGCAGTACTTC. It encodes CSARGGLVRPYEQYF.

This clonotype was counted at least ten times. The chain has TRBV12-3 or TRBV12-4 and TRBJ2-1; TRBD2 might be the D (5 bases). V gave up 5 bases and J gave up 0 bases, with 20 bases separating them. The CDR3 contains 18 residues. The CDR3 DNA reads TGTGCCAGCAGTCCTCTTCTCGGAGGCTCCGTCTCCTACAATGAGCAGTTCTTC. Its protein product is CASSPLLGGSVSYNEQFF.

In this sample, this clonotype turned up a few times. The genes are TRBV21-1 and TRBJ2-7; the table's TRBD2 call for D was not verified on the DNA. TRBV21-1 is a documented pseudogene. There are 16 residues in the CDR3. The CDR3 DNA reads TGTGCCAGCAGCAAATCGCTACGGAGCGGAGGCTACGAGCAGTACTTC. Translation gives CASSKSLRSGGYEQYF.

This clonotype was detected ten times or more. The chain recombines TRBV5-1 with TRBJ2-7; 14 bases are a match to TRBD2. Unmatched junction bases numbered 8, after V lost 0 bases and J lost 3 bases. From germline, CDR1 is SGHRS and CDR2 YFSETQ. The CDR3 extends over 18 amino acids. The CDR3 nucleotides read TGCGCCAGCAGCTTGGACAATACCGGGACTAGCGGGAGCTACGAGCAGTACTTC. The encoded protein is CASSLDNTGTSGSYEQYF.

This clonotype was seen repeatedly, ten times or more. The V gene is TRBV20-1, the J gene TRBJ2-1, with D perhaps matching TRBD2 (5 bases). V was trimmed by 2 bases and J by 5 bases, leaving 16 bases between them. CDR3 length: 15 amino acids. Per the germline V gene, CDR1 is DFQATT and CDR2 is SNEGSKA (reference sequence). The CDR3 DNA reads as TGCAGTGCTAGAAAGGGTACCCGGGGAGACAATGAGCAGTTCTTC. Translating gives CSARKGTRGDNEQFF.

This sequence joins TRBV5-1 and TRBJ2-3; 13 bases align to TRBD2. Germline trimming cut 7 bases from V and 5 bases from J; bases unmatched to any gene: 4. The germline gives CDR1 SGHRS, CDR2 YFSETQ. This CDR3 is built from 14 residues. The CDR3 DNA reads TGCGCCAGCGGACTAGCGGGAGTTAGAGATACGCAGTATTTT. Amino acids: CASGLAGVRDTQYF.

J is TRBJ2-2 and V is TRBV29-1; D is unresolved. V lost 6 bases and J lost 0, with 2 bases in between. The CDR3 runs to 11 residues. Germline CDR1 and CDR2: SQVTM and ANQGSEA. This CDR3 reads CSVSNTGELFF. The CDR3 DNA follows: TGCAGCGTGTCGAACACCGGGGAGCTGTTTTTT.

This clonotype is a singleton in its sample. J is TRBJ1-5 and V is TRBV20-1; D gene unclear. Germline CDR1 is DFQATT and CDR2 is SNEGSKA (reference sequence). This CDR3 spans 11 amino acids. V was cut by 5 bases and J by 7 bases, with 9 bases left in between. The CDR3 nucleotides read TGCAGTGCTTTGCGAGGGCAGCCCCAGCATTTT. Translation gives CSALRGQPQHF.

At least ten counts were recorded for this clonotype. The chain couples TRBV12-3 or TRBV12-4 to TRBJ2-7; D is possibly TRBD1 or TRBD2 (5 bases each). V gave up 3 bases and J gave up 6 bases, with 9 bases separating them. The CDR3 consists of 12 residues. The CDR3 loop reads CASSFRGAEQYV. Written as DNA, the CDR3 is TGTGCCAGCAGTTTTCGAGGGGCCGAGCAGTACGTC.

Many counts were recorded for this clonotype. The chain has TRBV10-3 and TRBJ2-1, with D maybe TRBD1 (5 bases). The CDR3 is 13 amino acids. V lost 5 bases and J lost 6, with 11 bases in between. CDR1 and CDR2 from the germline V gene are ENHRY and SYGVKD. The CDR3 reads CAISPNTGNEQFF. DNA of the CDR3: TGTGCCATCAGTCCGAACACAGGCAATGAGCAGTTCTTC.